The subject of this entry is one T cell receptor beta chain. No antigen is known for it. CDR1 is SGHRS, CDR2 YFSETQ, per germline. The CDR3 totals 17 residues. The V and J ends lost 0 bases and 3 bases respectively, with 15 bases between them. This table comes from immunoSEQ multiplex PCR, and its TCRdb copy is limited to in-frame clones, with some not included. Of a few hundred thousand clones in the sample, roughly 91% were seen once. These data are taken from a study of Ad26.COV2.S vaccination and SARS-CoV-2 variants. Overall study results and limits: Vaccinees showed greater spike-specific TCR breadth than placebo recipients.

Treatment given: around 19 received Ad26.COV2.S at low or high dose, single or two shots; a few received placebo; per-sample allocation not given. Repertoires come from day 63 after the first vaccine or placebo injection. An Ad26 vector expressing Wuhan-strain SARS-CoV-2 spike served as the vaccine. The V call is TRBV5-1, the J call TRBJ2-2; unclear D gene. Sequences were derived from peripheral blood, sampled in a trial of Ad26.COV2.S vaccine versus placebo. This sequence originates from a person between 18 and 65 years old who received the Ad26.COV2.S COVID-19 vaccine or a placebo. CDR3 DNA sequence: TGCGCCAGCAGCTTGGCCTTCCGGACGTTGGACACCGGGGAGCTGTTTTTT. This codes for CASSLAFRTLDTGELFF.